Shown below are 15 T cell receptor beta chains from a single sample sequenced in a study of blood T cell repertoires in COVID-19. Clones were sequenced by immunoSEQ multiplex PCR, and TCRdb holds only the in-frame ones, with some missing. Of more than 85,000 clones detected, nearly 90% appear once; the ten largest clones hold 4.8%. Sequenced sample: peripheral blood. Receptors were obtained from a human donor in a cohort sampled during active COVID-19.

The chain links TRBV28 to TRBJ2-7; unclear D gene. The CDR3 is 12 residues long. Per germline, CDR1 MDHEN and CDR2 SYDVKM. Between the trimmed V and J ends, which lost 8 bases and 6 bases, there was a span of 14 bases. CDR3 nucleotides: TGTGCCAGCCGCTGGCAGAATGGCGAGCAGTACTTC. Translating gives CASRWQNGEQYF.

The CDR3 sequence is CASSPLARGEQYF. The CDR3 DNA sequence: TGTGCCAGCAGCCCACTTGCCAGGGGCGAGCAGTACTTC. The chain links TRBV7-2 to TRBJ2-7; possible D gene TRBD1, 6 bases. CDR1 is SGHTA, CDR2 FQGNSA, per germline. Trimming cost V 5 bases and J 6 bases, with 14 bases left between them. The CDR3 contains 13 residues.

The V call is TRBV12-5, the J call TRBJ2-7; 9 nucleotides match TRBD1. This CDR3 comprises 13 residues. The germline CDR1 and CDR2 sequences are LGHNT and FRNRAP. The J segment lost 3 bases and the V segment lost 6 bases, leaving 3 bases of the junction unmatched. In DNA, the CDR3 is TGTGCTAGTGGGGCGGACAGGGGCTACGAGCAGTACTTC. This gives the protein CASGADRGYEQYF.

This CDR3 reads CASSLPRAGARKTQYF. The DNA for the CDR3 is TGTGCCAGCAGCCTCCCCCGGGCAGGGGCTAGGAAGACCCAGTACTTC. This rearrangement joins TRBV13 to TRBJ2-5, with D tentatively TRBD1 (6 bases). The CDR3 has 16 amino acids. Germline V CDR1 and CDR2: PRHDT, FYEKMQ (reference sequence). Trimming took 5 bases from V and 6 from J, leaving 22 bases between them. Looking up the rest from reference TRBV13 and TRBJ2-5 gives the full variable domain: AAGVIQSPRHLIKEKRETATLKCYPIPRHDTVYWYQQGPGQDPQFLISFYEKMQSDKGSIPDRFSAQQFSDYHSELNMSSLELGDSALYFCASSLPRAGARKTQYFGPGTRLLVL.

V usage is TRBV18 and J usage is TRBJ2-1; 12 bases line up with TRBD2. The CDR3 is 17 amino acids. The germline V gene has CDR1 KGHSH and CDR2 LQKENI. With 3 bases clipped from V and 5 bases from J, the junction kept 8 bases outside the gene matches. This CDR3 is CASSPTTSGGPNNEQFF. As DNA, the CDR3 is TGTGCCAGCTCACCGACGACTAGCGGGGGCCCTAACAATGAGCAGTTCTTC.

This clone was detected a few times. This chain joins TRBV5-1 and TRBJ2-7, with 10 bases matching TRBD1. CDR1 is SGHRS, CDR2 YFSETQ, per germline. The CDR3 covers 15 residues. Losses at the gene ends were 4 bases for V and 5 bases for J; bases not matched to a gene: 9. CDR3 amino acids: CASSRSGTGANEQYF. The CDR3 bases are TGCGCCAGCAGCCGATCCGGGACAGGGGCCAACGAGCAGTACTTC.

The table lists this clone with a count of one. The genes are TRBV19 and TRBJ2-1; weak D call: TRBD1 (6 bases). Germline lookup yields CDR1 LNHDA and CDR2 SQIVND (reference sequence). Trimming cost V 2 bases and J 13 bases, with 15 bases left between them. The CDR3 totals 13 residues. CDR3 bases: TGTGCCAGTAGTATACAGGGGCTTAGTTTTCAGTTCTTC. Protein product: CASSIQGLSFQFF.

CDR3 in DNA: TGTGCCAGCAGTTTCAGGGCCGACACTGAAGCTTTCTTT. Its translation is CASSFRADTEAFF. The V and J genes are TRBV12-3 or TRBV12-4 and TRBJ1-1; D might be TRBD1 (5 bases). This CDR3 spans 13 amino acids. Trimming shortened V by 3 bases and J by 3 bases, and 8 bases separated the two germline ends.

This chain connects TRBV6-5 to TRBJ1-4; D is possibly TRBD1 (5 bases). The CDR3 is 14 amino acids. Per the germline V gene, CDR1 is MNHEY and CDR2 is SVGAGI. V lost 2 bases to trimming and J lost 8 bases, with 12 bases between them. The CDR3 protein is CASSYRQSPEKLFF. The CDR3 coding sequence is TGTGCCAGCAGTTACAGACAGAGCCCCGAAAAACTGTTTTTT.

This chain uses TRBV7-2 with TRBJ2-7, with D perhaps matching TRBD1 (5 bases). This CDR3 spans 14 amino acids. CDR1 and CDR2 from the germline V gene are SGHTA and FQGNSA. The V gene lost 3 bases and the J gene lost 0 bases, with 9 bases spanning the gap. The CDR3 protein is CASSFRVSSYEQYF. CDR3 nucleotide sequence: TGTGCCAGCAGCTTCAGGGTTAGCTCCTACGAGCAGTACTTC.

V is TRBV4-2 and J is TRBJ2-5, with D perhaps TRBD1 (5 bases). V gave up 1 base and J gave up 7 bases, with 16 bases separating them. Per the germline V gene, CDR1 is LGHNA and CDR2 is YNFKEQ. This CDR3 is 15 amino acids long. DNA for the CDR3: TGTGCCAGCAGCCAAGCACAGGCTCCCCACGGGACCCAGTACTTC. Its protein is CASSQAQAPHGTQYF.

The chain combines TRBV13 with TRBJ2-7; 9 bases line up with TRBD1. CDR3 size: 15 residues. The V gene's germline CDR1 is PRHDT and CDR2 FYEKMQ (reference sequence). Trimming cost V 4 bases and J 3 bases; bases outside gene matches: 7. CDR3 loop: CASSSGTGKDYEQYF. CDR3 sequence (DNA): TGTGCCAGCAGCTCCGGGACAGGGAAAGACTACGAGCAGTACTTC.

V is TRBV2 and J is TRBJ1-2; the match to TRBD1 covers 8 bases. CDR1 SNHLY and CDR2 FYNNEI come from the germline V gene. The ends lost 5 bases at V and 8 bases at J; junction bases unmatched: 4. The CDR3 consists of 12 residues. The CDR3 loop is CASSQGARGYTF. The CDR3 DNA follows: TGTGCCAGCAGTCAGGGGGCGCGGGGCTACACCTTC.

The rearrangement uses TRBV5-1 and TRBJ2-4, with 12 bases fitting TRBD1. The junction had 7 bases not matched to a gene; V was cut back by 0 bases and J by 12 bases. CDR3 length: 15 amino acids. Germline CDR1 is SGHRS and CDR2 is YFSETQ. CDR3 amino acids: CASSLAWGQGAPQYF. CDR3 bases: TGCGCCAGCAGCTTGGCCTGGGGACAGGGGGCTCCTCAGTACTTC.

The chain uses TRBV5-1 and TRBJ1-1, with a possible D match to TRBD1 (5 bases). Trimming left V 3 bases short and J 8 bases short, with 20 bases between. In germline, CDR1 is SGHRS, CDR2 YFSETQ. The CDR3 extends over 15 amino acids. The CDR3 region is CASSSWTGQGTEAFF. The CDR3 DNA is TGCGCCAGCAGCTCTTGGACGGGTCAGGGTACCGAAGCTTTCTTT.